This is a list of T cell receptor beta chains from one sample in a study of T cells in Graves' hyperthyroidism and ophthalmopathy. TCRdb recomputed calls from the multiplex PCR reads with MiXCR, one row per CDR3 protein. The profile shows about 580,000 distinct CDR3 sequences, approximately 15% of them singletons. The sample was blood. These receptors were taken from a woman aged 30 to 39 with Graves' hyperthyroidism that later progressed to Graves' ophthalmopathy. Both conserved end residues are part of each CDR3. D genes are given only for firm matches. Part of the rows lack a size; the others show once, few, many or a class for expanded clones.

d_call	j_call	clone_size	v_call	cdr3_nt	cdr3_aa
TRBD2	TRBJ2-3	many	TRBV6-1	TGTGCCAGCAGTGAGCTTGCGGGAGGGGCCTCCACAGATACGCAGTATTTT	CASSELAGGASTDTQYF
NA	TRBJ1-1	many	TRBV12-3/TRBV12-4	TGTGCCAGCACCAAGACAGTCGCTAATGAAGCTTTCTTT	CASTKTVANEAFF
NA	TRBJ2-1	many	TRBV11-3	TGTGCCAGTCAAGAGAGGGAGCCCTACAATGAGCAGTTCTTC	CASQEREPYNEQFF
NA	TRBJ2-7	few	TRBV28	TGTGCCAGCAGTAAATCCAGGGGCCCCTACGAGCAGTACTTC	CASSKSRGPYEQYF
TRBD2	TRBJ2-1	NA	TRBV19	TGTGCCAGTAGTATACTGGGCGGGAGCCGGAATGAGCAGTTCTTC	CASSILGGSRNEQFF
TRBD1	TRBJ2-2	few	TRBV18	TGTGCCAGCTCACCGCAATCGACAGGGAACACCGGGGAGCTGCTTTTT	CASSPQSTGNTGELLF
NA	TRBJ2-5	NA	TRBV10-1	TGCGCCAGCAGTGAGAACGATGGGACCCAGTACTTC	CASSENDGTQYF
NA	TRBJ1-1	many	TRBV7-9	TGTGCCAGCAGCGGCCCGGGACTAGGGCTTACGGAAGCTTTCTTT	CASSGPGLGLTEAFF
TRBD1	TRBJ1-5	many	TRBV28	TGTGCCAGCAGTTCCGGACAGGGACCTGAGCCCCAGCATTTT	CASSSGQGPEPQHF
NA	TRBJ1-1	many	TRBV4-1	TGCGCCAGCAGCCACGGGGGTACTGAAGCTTTCTTT	CASSHGGTEAFF
TRBD1	TRBJ1-2	NA	TRBV10-3	TGTGCCATCGACCTCAGGGGCAGGGGGCTGCATGGCTACACCTTC	CAIDLRGRGLHGYTF
NA	TRBJ1-2	many	TRBV24-1	TGTGCCACCAGTGATTATGGTTTACAGGGTGGCTACACCTTC	CATSDYGLQGGYTF
NA	TRBJ1-5	many	TRBV12-3/TRBV12-4	TGTGCCAGCAGTTTTGGCAGTCTCAACAATCAGCCCCAGCATTTT	CASSFGSLNNQPQHF
NA	TRBJ1-2	many	TRBV19	TGTGCCAGTAGTATAACCCAGGGTGGGTCTGGCTACACCTTC	CASSITQGGSGYTF
NA	TRBJ2-1	many	TRBV5-1	TGCGCCAGCAGCTTGAGTAGTCTGAGAGCTGAGCAGTTCTTC	CASSLSSLRAEQFF
TRBD1	TRBJ2-3	few	TRBV5-1	TGCGCCAGCAGGGCCGGGACAGGGTTTCCAGATACGCAGTATTTT	CASRAGTGFPDTQYF
TRBD2	TRBJ2-2	NA	TRBV6-1	TGTGCCAGCACTCAGCGGGGAGGAGACACCGGGGAGCTGTTTTTT	CASTQRGGDTGELFF
NA	TRBJ1-1	many	TRBV20-1	TGCAGTGCTAGCACAGGGCCTATCACTGAAGCTTTCTTT	CSASTGPITEAFF
TRBD2	TRBJ2-1	many	TRBV12-3/TRBV12-4	TGTGCCAGCACCCTGGGGAGGGAGTTGGGCAGTGAGCAGTTCTTC	CASTLGRELGSEQFF
TRBD1	TRBJ1-1	many	TRBV2	TGTGCCAGCACCCAGACAGGGACGGAGGGTGAAGCTTTCTTT	CASTQTGTEGEAFF
NA	TRBJ2-7	few	TRBV12-3/TRBV12-4	TGTGCCAGCACCCTCGACAGTTTCCACGAGCAGTACTTC	CASTLDSFHEQYF
NA	TRBJ1-1	many	TRBV19	TGTGCCAGTAGTATCGGGCTTAGGAACACTGAAGCTTTCTTT	CASSIGLRNTEAFF